This T cell receptor (beta chain) was captured in a study of sequential checkpoint blockade in melanoma. Study context: Arm A got nivolumab then ipilimumab; arm B the reverse, 1:1. Both treatment sequences were followed by maintenance nivolumab.

CDR1 and CDR2 from the germline V gene are MNHNS and SASEGT. The junction had 0 bases not matched to a gene; V was cut back by 2 bases and J by 2 bases. This CDR3 contains 15 residues. Remarks on this clone: Distinct nucleotide sequences in the sample also encode this CDR3.

Method: immunoSEQ multiplex PCR; TCRdb's copy keeps in-frame clones and lacks some. The sample lists about 22,000 clones, approximately 79% occurring once. Sample treatment: randomized to nivolumab then ipilimumab (arm A) or the reverse (arm B). DNA-damaging chemotherapy had not been given to any patient beforehand. This chain joins TRBV6-1 and TRBJ2-5, with TRBD2 matching over 12 bases. Sequencing used CD8+ T cells sorted from blood (inferred from file names), obtained from a patient given nivolumab and ipilimumab in sequence. The TCR originated in a human donor with melanoma. This CDR3 reads CASSELAGGQETQYF. The CDR3 DNA follows: TGTGCCAGCAGTGAACTAGCGGGGGGGCAAGAGACCCAGTACTTC.